The 21 T cell receptor beta chains below come from one sample, sequenced in a study of cytomegalovirus exposure and HLA in healthy donors. Amplification used 60 Vbeta primers and 13 Jbeta primers. Only in-frame clones appear in the TCRdb table, and some are missing; sequencing was by immunoSEQ multiplex PCR. In total, the table holds some 140,000 clones. Input material: PBMCs. These receptors originate from a woman aged 60-75 years in good health and CMV-seronegative.

The genes are TRBV7-3 and TRBJ2-1; 7 positions agree with TRBD2. The CDR3 contains 15 residues. V gave up 2 bases and J gave up 7 bases; unmatched junction bases: 8. Germline assignment: CDR1 SGHTA and CDR2 FQGTGA. This chain's CDR3 is CASSLGAGVTNEQFF. In DNA form, the CDR3 reads TGTGCCAGCAGCTTAGGCGCGGGGGTGACTAATGAGCAGTTCTTC.

The CDR3 reads CASSDGTSAYNEQFF. The CDR3, as DNA: TGTGCCAGCAGTGACGGGACTAGCGCCTACAATGAGCAGTTCTTC. The V call is TRBV6-4, the J call TRBJ2-1; TRBD2 agrees at 10 bases. With 2 bases clipped from V and 2 bases from J, the junction kept 0 bases outside the gene matches. The CDR3 runs 15 residues. CDR1 MRHNA and CDR2 SNTAGT come from the germline V gene.

The genes are TRBV28 and TRBJ2-7; no firm D call. The ends were cut back, 6 bases at V and 3 bases at J, with 9 bases in the middle. The CDR3 runs to 12 residues. The germline CDR1 and CDR2 sequences are MDHEN and SYDVKM. The chain's CDR3 is CASRPHSYEQYF. Written as DNA, the CDR3 is TGTGCCAGCAGACCTCACAGCTACGAGCAGTACTTC. Variable domain in full (rest from reference TRBV28 and TRBJ2-7): DVKVTQSSRYLVKRTGEKVFLECVQDMDHENMFWYRQDPGLGLRLIYFSYDVKMKEKGDIPEGYSVSREKKERFSLILESASTNQTSMYLCASRPHSYEQYFGPGTRLTVT.

J is TRBJ2-1 and V is TRBV2, with 12 bases lining up with TRBD2. The CDR3 has 13 residues. From germline, CDR1 is SNHLY and CDR2 FYNNEI. J gave up 15 bases and V 6 bases, and 9 bases lay outside the gene matches. CDR3 loop: CASRATSGRNMFF. Written as DNA, the CDR3 is TGTGCCAGCAGGGCGACTAGCGGGAGAAATATGTTCTTC.

The chain uses TRBV7-8 and TRBJ2-7; 9 nucleotides match TRBD1. Trimming cost V 6 bases and J 2 bases; bases outside gene matches: 8. Germline V gene data show CDR1 as SGHVS and CDR2 as FQNEAQ. The CDR3 is 15 amino acids. CDR3: CASRTPGTGPYEQYF. CDR3 in DNA: TGTGCCAGCAGAACCCCCGGGACAGGGCCCTACGAGCAGTACTTC.

The V and J genes are TRBV4-1 and TRBJ1-5, with D possibly being TRBD1 (5 bases). The CDR3 runs 16 residues. Germline V gives CDR1 MGHRA, CDR2 YSYEKL. V shed 3 bases and J shed 7 bases, with 19 bases lying between them. DNA of the CDR3: TGCGCCAGCAGCCATTCATACCTTACAGGAACCCAGCCCCAGCATTTT. Translated, it gives CASSHSYLTGTQPQHF.

The chain recombines TRBV5-1 with TRBJ2-1; TRBD2 matches at 11 bases. CDR3 length equals 16 residues. The germline V gene encodes CDR1 SGHRS and CDR2 YFSETQ. With V trimmed by 4 bases and J by 4 bases, 7 bases remained unmatched. The CDR3 is CASSRIAGGGYNEQFF. The CDR3 region has the DNA TGCGCCAGCAGCCGTATAGCGGGAGGGGGGTACAATGAGCAGTTCTTC.

The chain couples TRBV5-1 to TRBJ2-7, with D hard to call. Per germline, CDR1 SGHRS and CDR2 YFSETQ. Between the trimmed V and J ends, which lost 1 base and 3 bases, there was a span of 8 bases. The CDR3 consists of 13 residues. The DNA of the CDR3 is TGCGCCAGCAGCTTGTCCGGTGACTACGAGCAGTACTTC. It encodes CASSLSGDYEQYF.

V and J are TRBV5-6 and TRBJ1-2, with D possibly matching TRBD1 (6 bases). The CDR3 spans 16 residues. Deletions cut 4 bases from V and 5 bases from J, with 21 bases between. Germline-derived CDR1 and CDR2 are SGHDT and YYEEEE. CDR3 nucleotide sequence: TGTGCCAGCAGCCCGGACCCAGGGGCTTCCCCATATGGCTACACCTTC. It is translated as CASSPDPGASPYGYTF.

The V gene is TRBV6-5, the J gene TRBJ2-7; weak D call: TRBD1 (6 bases). CDR3 length: 15 amino acids. The V and J ends lost 0 bases and 3 bases respectively, with 12 bases between them. CDR1 and CDR2 from the germline V gene are MNHEY and SVGAGI. CDR3 loop: CASSYSLDSYYEQYF. Here the CDR3 DNA reads TGTGCCAGCAGTTACTCACTGGACAGCTACTACGAGCAGTACTTC.

The chain has TRBV5-4 and TRBJ2-5; D possibly corresponds to TRBD1 (6 bases). In germline, CDR1 is SGHNT, CDR2 YYREEE (reference sequence). The CDR3 has 13 residues. V shed 0 bases and J shed 3 bases, with 6 bases lying between them. The CDR3: CASSLEGEETQYF. The CDR3 DNA follows: TGTGCCAGCAGCTTGGAGGGGGAAGAGACCCAGTACTTC.

The chain recombines TRBV7-2 with TRBJ2-3; TRBD2 matches at 15 bases. Losses at the gene ends were 5 bases for V and 6 bases for J; bases not matched to a gene: 6. Germline V gene sequence: CDR1 SGHTA, CDR2 FQGNSA. The CDR3 has 16 residues. The CDR3 nucleotides read TGTGCCAGCAGCCCCAGGACTAGCGGGAGGGGCGATACGCAGTATTTT. Its protein product is CASSPRTSGRGDTQYF.

The V and J genes are TRBV28 and TRBJ1-5; D is uncertain. Germline V gene data show CDR1 as MDHEN and CDR2 as SYDVKM. This CDR3 region has 16 residues. Trimming left V 2 bases short and J 3 bases short, with 14 bases between. The CDR3 DNA reads TGTGCCAGCAGTTTAGGCAGAATGGGAGACAATCAGCCCCAGCATTTT. Encoded protein: CASSLGRMGDNQPQHF.

The rearrangement uses TRBV5-1 and TRBJ2-3; 7 bases line up with TRBD1. CDR1 is SGHRS and CDR2 is YFSETQ in the germline V gene. V lost 4 bases, J lost 0 bases, and 8 bases stayed unmatched. The CDR3 loop spans 16 amino acids. The CDR3 sequence is CASSTGQVSSTDTQYF. Written as DNA, the CDR3 is TGCGCCAGCAGCACCGGACAGGTTTCTAGCACAGATACGCAGTATTTT.

The chain couples TRBV5-6 to TRBJ2-3; possible D gene TRBD2, 6 bases. This CDR3 is 14 amino acids long. The germline CDR1 and CDR2 sequences are SGHDT and YYEEEE. The V gene lost 1 base and the J gene lost 0 bases, with 6 bases spanning the gap. The CDR3 coding sequence is TGTGCCAGCAGCTTGCGGGGGAGCACAGATACGCAGTATTTT. Amino acids: CASSLRGSTDTQYF. Complete variable domain (other parts from reference TRBV5-6 and TRBJ2-3): DAGVTQSPTHLIKTRGQQVTLRCSPKSGHDTVSWYQQALGQGPQFIFQYYEEEERQRGNFPDRFSGHQFPNYSSELNVNALLLGDSALYLCASSLRGSTDTQYFGPGTRLTVL.

The chain uses TRBV7-9 and TRBJ1-4; D is possibly TRBD1 (6 bases). Trimming pared 1 base from V and 11 bases from J, leaving 14 bases between. The CDR3 sequence is 14 residues long. Germline assignment: CDR1 SEHNR and CDR2 FQNEAQ (reference sequence). This CDR3 reads CASSLDRAGGKLFF. CDR3 nucleotide sequence: TGTGCCAGCAGCTTAGACAGGGCGGGCGGGAAACTGTTTTTT.

The V and J genes are TRBV6-1 and TRBJ1-1; D may be TRBD1 (5 bases). There are 13 residues in the CDR3. Between the trimmed V and J ends, which lost 6 bases and 1 base, there was a span of 9 bases. Germline V gives CDR1 MNHNS, CDR2 SASEGT. CDR3 amino acids: CASRGRRNTEAFF. CDR3 nucleotide sequence: TGTGCCAGCAGGGGGCGGAGGAACACTGAAGCTTTCTTT.

As regards this clone: Other nucleotide sequences from this sample produce the same CDR3. The V and J genes are TRBV7-8 and TRBJ1-5; 7 bases fit TRBD1. The CDR3 extends over 14 amino acids. Germline-derived CDR1 and CDR2 are SGHVS and FQNEAQ. After removal of 2 bases from V and 4 bases from J, the junction contained 2 bases not matched to a gene. CDR3 in DNA: TGTGCCAGCAGCTTAAAACAGGGGAATCAGCCCCAGCATTTT. Residues: CASSLKQGNQPQHF. Based on the CDR3 plus reference TRBV7-8 and TRBJ1-5, the full variable domain is GAGVSQSPRYKVAKRGQDVALRCDPISGHVSLFWYQQALGQGPEFLTYFQNEAQLDKSGLPSDRFFAERPEGSVSTLKIQRTQQEDSAVYLCASSLKQGNQPQHFGDGTRLSIL.

The chain recombines TRBV5-1 with TRBJ2-7; a weak D match, TRBD2 (6 bases). This CDR3 contains 13 residues. Germline loops: CDR1 SGHRS, CDR2 YFSETQ. V was cut by 3 bases and J by 5 bases, with 12 bases left in between. CDR3 sequence reads: CASSSFSGDEQYF. CDR3 bases: TGCGCCAGCAGCTCTTTTAGCGGCGACGAGCAGTACTTC.

The chain joins TRBV6-5 to TRBJ2-6; the D is unclear. V lost 3 bases and J lost 3, with 6 bases in between. The germline V gene encodes CDR1 MNHEY and CDR2 SVGAGI. This CDR3 is 14 amino acids long. As DNA, the CDR3 is TGTGCCAGCAGTTATTCGGGTGGGGCCAACGTCCTGACTTTC. It is translated as CASSYSGGANVLTF.

The chain couples TRBV15 to TRBJ2-2, with D perhaps TRBD2 (5 bases). This CDR3 comprises 15 residues. Trimming removed 8 bases at V and 0 bases at J, with 13 bases between. Germline CDR1 is LNHNV and CDR2 is YYDKDF (reference sequence). CDR3 DNA: TGTGCCACCCGATTGACTAATTCGAACACCGGGGAGCTGTTTTTT. Translating it yields CATRLTNSNTGELFF.